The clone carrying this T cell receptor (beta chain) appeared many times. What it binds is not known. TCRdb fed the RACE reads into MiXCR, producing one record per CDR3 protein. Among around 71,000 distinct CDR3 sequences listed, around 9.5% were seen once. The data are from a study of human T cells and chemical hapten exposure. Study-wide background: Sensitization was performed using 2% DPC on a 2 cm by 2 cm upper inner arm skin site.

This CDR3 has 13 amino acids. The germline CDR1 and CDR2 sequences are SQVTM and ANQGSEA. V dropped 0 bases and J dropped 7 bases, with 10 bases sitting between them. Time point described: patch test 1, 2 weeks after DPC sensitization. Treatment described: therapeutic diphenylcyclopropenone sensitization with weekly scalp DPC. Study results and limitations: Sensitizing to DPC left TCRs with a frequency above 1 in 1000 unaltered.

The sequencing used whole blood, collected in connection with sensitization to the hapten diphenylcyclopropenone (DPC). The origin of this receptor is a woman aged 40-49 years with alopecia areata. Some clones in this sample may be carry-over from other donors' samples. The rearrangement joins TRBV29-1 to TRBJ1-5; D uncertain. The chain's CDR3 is CSVEEGGGQPQHF. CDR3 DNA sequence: TGCAGCGTTGAAGAAGGAGGAGGCCAGCCCCAGCATTTT.